The clone carrying this T cell receptor (beta chain) was observed once. This sample is drawn from a study of blood T cell repertoires in COVID-19. The wider study: Samples taken during acute and convalescent COVID-19 were collected in the United States, Italy and Spain. The analysed material was cDNA or gDNA that came from T cells, B-cell-depleted T cells, or PBMCs.

Clones were sequenced by immunoSEQ multiplex PCR, and TCRdb holds only the in-frame ones, with some missing. Of roughly 150,000 clones in the sample, around 86% were seen once. The germline V and J ends were trimmed by 1 base and 7 bases, with 4 bases remaining between them. Germline-derived CDR1 and CDR2 are SEHNR and FQNEAQ (reference sequence). This CDR3 contains 11 residues. The source material was peripheral blood. The receptor was isolated from a man of 80 years or more with acute or convalescent COVID-19. The chain carries TRBV7-9 and TRBJ1-1; D unresolved. The CDR3 is CASSLVIEAFF. In DNA, the CDR3 is TGTGCCAGCAGCTTAGTCATTGAAGCTTTCTTT.